The TCR beta chain described here comes from a study of blood T cell repertoires in COVID-19. Study details: Sample material is recorded as cDNA or gDNA derived from T cells, B-cell-depleted T cells, or PBMCs.

Sequencing was performed with immunoSEQ multiplex PCR; in TCRdb, only in-frame clones are kept and a portion is missing. Altogether 170,000 or so clones are present, around 87% being singletons, with the ten largest covering about 0.6%. The sample was peripheral blood. This receptor was taken from a man aged 60 to 69 with COVID-19, enrolled during active disease.

This CDR3 is CSATETGSNQPQHF. Here the CDR3 DNA reads TGCAGCGCGACCGAGACAGGTAGCAATCAGCCCCAGCATTTT. The rearrangement links TRBV29-1 to TRBJ1-5; tentative D call: TRBD1 (6 bases). There are 14 residues in the CDR3. Germline V gene data show CDR1 as SQVTM and CDR2 as ANQGSEA. Trimming took 7 bases from V and 0 from J, leaving 13 bases between them.